Below are 15 T cell receptor beta chains sequenced from a single sample in a study of response to subunit inactivated influenza vaccine. TCRdb itself ran the RT-PCR reads through MiXCR, one entry per CDR3 protein. The sample has under 200,000 distinct CDR3 sequences, 9.5% to 12% seen once; the top ten hold roughly a third. The specimen was CD8+ T cells sorted from PBMCs, collected roughly 24 months after vaccination. These receptors originate from a man between 45 and 75 years old who received an inactivated influenza vaccine.

CDR3 nucleotide sequence: TGTGCCAGCAGCTCGAGACTAGCGGGGGGGCCGATTACTACAGATACGCAGTATTTT. Residues: CASSSRLAGGPITTDTQYF. This chain uses TRBV11-1 with TRBJ2-3; 14 bases line up with TRBD2. Germline loops: CDR1 SGHAT, CDR2 FQDESV (reference sequence). CDR3 length: 19 residues. Trimming cost V 4 bases and J 3 bases; bases outside gene matches: 12.

The sample holds many counts of this clonotype. V gene TRBV7-9 combines with J gene TRBJ2-7; D gene ambiguous. The V end lost 5 bases, the J end lost 0 bases, and 11 bases lay between the germline ends. Germline V lookup: CDR1 SEHNR, CDR2 FQNEAQ (reference sequence). The CDR3 consists of 14 residues. In DNA form, the CDR3 reads TGTGCCAGCAGCCCGCGGCTCAGCTCCTACGAGCAGTACTTC. Translation gives CASSPRLSSYEQYF.

The V gene is TRBV5-6, the J gene TRBJ2-7; unclear D gene. This CDR3 is 16 amino acids long. Trimming left V 5 bases short and J 2 bases short, with 20 bases between. Germline V gene data show CDR1 as SGHDT and CDR2 as YYEEEE. CDR3 protein: CASSWGRGLHPYEQYF. DNA for the CDR3: TGTGCCAGCAGTTGGGGTCGAGGATTGCATCCCTACGAGCAGTACTTC. Complete variable domain (other parts from reference TRBV5-6 and TRBJ2-7): DAGVTQSPTHLIKTRGQQVTLRCSPKSGHDTVSWYQQALGQGPQFIFQYYEEEERQRGNFPDRFSGHQFPNYSSELNVNALLLGDSALYLCASSWGRGLHPYEQYFGPGTRLTVT.

This clonotype was seen a few times. The chain uses TRBV10-3 and TRBJ2-2; 7 nucleotides agree with TRBD2. The CDR3 is 18 amino acids. After removal of 4 bases from V and 0 bases from J, the junction contained 11 bases not matched to a gene. CDR1 is ENHRY and CDR2 is SYGVKD in the germline V gene. The DNA for the CDR3 is TGTGCCATCAGTGCTCTGCGGGAGAGAACCTCGAACACCGGGGAGCTGTTTTTT. This translates into CAISALRERTSNTGELFF.

This clonotype has just a few counts. The chain couples TRBV6-1 to TRBJ2-1; 7 bases are a match to TRBD2. This CDR3 comprises 19 residues. From germline, CDR1 is MNHNS and CDR2 SASEGT. Trimming cost V 4 bases and J 2 bases; bases outside gene matches: 17. The CDR3 nucleotides are TGTGCCAGCAGTGCCCGCGCGGGGGAGACGGGGACCCCCTACAATGAGCAGTTCTTC. Amino acids: CASSARAGETGTPYNEQFF.

This chain connects TRBV6-1 to TRBJ1-5; a weak D match, TRBD1 (6 bases). The length of the CDR3 is 13 residues. CDR1 MNHNS and CDR2 SASEGT come from the germline V gene. The V end lost 7 bases, the J end lost 4 bases, and 11 bases lay between the germline ends. The CDR3 DNA reads TGTGCCAGCACGGACAGTCTAAATCAGCCCCAGCATTTT. As protein: CASTDSLNQPQHF.

The V gene is TRBV9, the J gene TRBJ2-2; D unresolved. Germline CDR1 and CDR2: SGDLS and YYNGEE. The ends were cut back, 0 bases at V and 0 bases at J, with 6 bases in the middle. The CDR3 length is 15 residues. CDR3 residues: CASSVVGPNTGELFF. CDR3 DNA: TGTGCCAGCAGCGTAGTTGGCCCGAACACCGGGGAGCTGTTTTTT.

In this sample, this clonotype turned up once. The chain links TRBV25-1 to TRBJ1-1; tentatively, D is TRBD1 (5 bases). This CDR3 region has 13 residues. Germline V gives CDR1 MGHDK, CDR2 SYGVNS. V gave up 1 base and J gave up 5 bases, with 8 bases separating them. The CDR3 coding sequence is TGTGCCAGCAGTGAATTAGGGGAAACTGAAGCTTTCTTT. It is translated as CASSELGETEAFF.

The chain recombines TRBV13 with TRBJ2-7; D might be TRBD1 (6 bases). Trimming shortened V by 2 bases and J by 4 bases, and 12 bases separated the two germline ends. The CDR3 contains 14 residues. CDR1 PRHDT and CDR2 FYEKMQ come from the germline V gene (reference sequence). In DNA, the CDR3 is TGTGCCAGCAGCTTACGTAGGACAGCTTACGAGCAGTACTTC. As protein: CASSLRRTAYEQYF.

In regard to this clonotype: The junction departs from germline at one end; a sequencing error may be responsible. The rearrangement joins TRBV3-1 to TRBJ2-1; unclear D gene. CDR1 and CDR2 from the germline V gene are LGHDT and YNNKEL (reference sequence). The CDR3 runs to 11 residues. CDR3 region: CASSHYNEQIF. The CDR3 DNA follows: TGTGCCAGCAGCCACTACAATGAGCAGATCTTC.

This clonotype was detected ten times or more. V and J are TRBV27 and TRBJ1-1; no clear D. The CDR3 is 14 amino acids. The V gene lost 5 bases and the J gene lost 1 base, with 11 bases spanning the gap. Germline loops: CDR1 MNHEY, CDR2 SMNVEV (reference sequence). As DNA, the CDR3 is TGTGCCAGCAGTGCTAGGGAAAGGAACACTGAAGCTTTCTTT. Translating it yields CASSARERNTEAFF.

Only one count was recorded for this clonotype. The V gene is TRBV30, the J gene TRBJ2-1; D remains ambiguous. With 0 bases removed from V and 8 bases from J, the gap between germline ends came to 5 bases. CDR3 length: 11 residues. CDR1 and CDR2 (germline): GTSNPN, SVGIG (reference sequence). The CDR3, as DNA: TGTGCCTGGAGTGTATCTTATGAGCAGTTCTTC. Amino acid sequence: CAWSVSYEQFF.

There are a few counts of this clonotype. This chain links TRBV7-8 with TRBJ2-1, with unresolved D. Germline V CDR1 and CDR2: SGHVS, FQNEAQ. Trimming took off 1 base at V and 0 bases at J, with 13 bases between the two ends. The CDR3 contains 17 residues. CDR3: CASSLDSGSSSYNEQFF. The CDR3 bases are TGTGCCAGCAGCTTAGACTCAGGTTCTAGCTCCTACAATGAGCAGTTCTTC.

This clonotype came up a few times. The chain is built from TRBV4-3 and TRBJ1-6, with D possibly TRBD1 on 5 matching bases. V was cut by 1 base and J by 8 bases, with 9 bases left in between. The CDR3 spans 14 residues. Germline lookup yields CDR1 LGHNA and CDR2 YSLEER. The CDR3 protein is CASSQARAYSPLHF. CDR3 DNA sequence: TGCGCCAGCAGCCAAGCCAGGGCATATTCACCCCTCCACTTT.

This clonotype has just a few counts. The J gene is TRBJ2-2, the V gene TRBV4-1, with 8 nucleotides matching TRBD1. Germline CDR1 reads MGHRA; CDR2 reads YSYEKL. With 4 bases clipped from V and 7 bases from J, the junction kept 14 bases outside the gene matches. The CDR3 has 17 amino acids. The CDR3 DNA reads as TGCGCCAGCAGCCCCCCATTGATGCCAGGGGGCTTCGGGGAGCTGTTTTTT. It specifies CASSPPLMPGGFGELFF.